This T cell receptor (beta chain) was identified during a study of metastatic and nonmetastatic thyroid tumors. At the level of the study: Peripheral blood and tumor or nodule samples from malignant and benign thyroid patients were compared. Study conclusions and caveats: Versus benign nodules, malignant thyroid tumors reportedly had significantly higher TCR beta diversity, in blood and tumor.

V lost 5 bases, J lost 7 bases, and 11 bases stayed unmatched. This CDR3 has 14 residues. From germline, CDR1 is DFQATT and CDR2 SNEGSKA (reference sequence). This clone was counted at least ten times. The antigen is undetermined. As handled by the study authors: Between-group CDR3 differences, defined by clinicopathological status, yielded a distant-metastasis classifier for papillary thyroid cancer. MiXCR re-clonotyped the PCR reads for TCRdb. The V and J calls and clone size come from TCRdb's table, not from the authors' own analysis. The sample holds 40,000 or so clones, roughly 19% seen once. All patients reached thyroid surgery having received no treatment beforehand.

Sequencing input: blood. This receptor was taken from a female donor with papillary thyroid cancer or a benign thyroid nodule (not recorded which). Some clones in this sample may be carry-over from other donors' samples. The chain joins TRBV20-1 to TRBJ2-1; 7 nucleotides match TRBD2. The chain's CDR3 is CSAPLSGRRNEQFF. The DNA for the CDR3 is TGCAGTGCTCCCCTTAGCGGGCGGCGGAATGAGCAGTTCTTC.